This T cell receptor (beta chain) was sequenced for a study of blood T cell repertoires in COVID-19. Whole-study context: T cells, B-cell-depleted T cells, or PBMCs provided the cDNA or gDNA that served as material.

Repertoires were generated with immunoSEQ multiplex PCR, while TCRdb's copy carries only in-frame clones and drops some. The sample records 300,000 to 350,000 clones, roughly 87% being singletons. During active infection, Seattle patients enrolled and were then monitored through disease. The CDR3 spans 14 residues. Looked up from germline, CDR1 is SGHAT and CDR2 is FQNNGV. V lost 7 bases and J lost 1, with 11 bases in between. The TCR sequence derives from a man in his thirties or forties with COVID-19, enrolled during active disease. The chain recombines TRBV11-2 with TRBJ1-3; D is possibly TRBD1 (5 bases). Material: peripheral blood. DNA of the CDR3: TGTGCCAGCAACCTCGGGACTTCTGGAAACACCATATATTTT. Amino acids: CASNLGTSGNTIYF.